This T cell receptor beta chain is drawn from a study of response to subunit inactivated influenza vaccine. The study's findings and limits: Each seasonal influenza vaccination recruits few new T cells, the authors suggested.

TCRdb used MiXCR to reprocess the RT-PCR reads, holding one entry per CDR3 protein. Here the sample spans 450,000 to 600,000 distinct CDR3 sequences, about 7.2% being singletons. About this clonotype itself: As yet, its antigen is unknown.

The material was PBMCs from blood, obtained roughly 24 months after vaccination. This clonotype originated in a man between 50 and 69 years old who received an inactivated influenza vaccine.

The CDR3 nucleotides read TGTGCCAGCAGCTCGGCTAGTAAGACCTGGGCCAACGTCCTGACTTTC. Its translation: CASSSASKTWANVLTF. The chain combines TRBV5-7 with TRBJ2-6; D not resolved. TRBV5-7 is treated as an ORF (open reading frame) with a function not yet certain. Trimming removed 3 bases from V and 5 bases from J, with 15 bases in between. The CDR3 loop spans 16 amino acids.